These 26 T cell receptor beta chains came from one sample sequenced in a study of Tregs in tolerant kidney transplant recipients. The nonmyeloablative bone marrow transplants came from related graft donors, with transient mixed chimerism. Profiled with immunoSEQ multiplex PCR; TCRdb holds only in-frame clones, not every one. Among tens of thousands of clones listed, 91% were seen once. The specimen comprised CD4+ T cells from blood (PBMCs), sampled 24 months after the transplant. These receptors were obtained from a human patient who received a combined kidney and bone marrow transplant. Part of the T cell pool may stem from the graft donor.

The rearrangement uses TRBV4-2 and TRBJ1-1; D may be TRBD1 (5 bases). Germline CDR1 LGHNA, CDR2 YNFKEQ. V lost 0 bases, J lost 10 bases, and 27 bases lay in between. The CDR3 runs to 18 residues. Written as DNA, the CDR3 is TGTGCCAGCAGCCAAGATGATAAGAGGTGGAGACTAAACGGGGGAGCTTTCTTT. Amino acids: CASSQDDKRWRLNGGAFF.

The V gene is TRBV5-1, the J gene TRBJ2-7, with 10 bases matching TRBD1. Germline assignment: CDR1 SGHRS and CDR2 YFSETQ. The CDR3 covers 14 residues. V was clipped by 5 bases and J by 4 bases; unmatched bases: 6. The CDR3 sequence: CASSPGTGVYEQYF. The CDR3 coding sequence is TGCGCCAGCAGTCCCGGGACAGGGGTGTACGAGCAGTACTTC. The whole variable domain, filled in from reference TRBV5-1 and TRBJ2-7, reads KAGVTQTPRYLIKTRGQQVTLSCSPISGHRSVSWYQQTPGQGLQFLFEYFSETQRNKGNFPGRFSGRQFSNSRSEMNVSTLELGDSALYLCASSPGTGVYEQYFGPGTRLTVT.

The chain carries TRBV2 and TRBJ2-5, with TRBD2 as a possible D gene (7 bases). Germline-derived CDR1 and CDR2 are SNHLY and FYNNEI. V shed 7 bases and J shed 5 bases, with 11 bases lying between them. The CDR3 extends over 12 amino acids. This chain's CDR3 is CASTRGAETQYF. The CDR3, as DNA: TGTGCCAGCACCCGGGGGGCGGAGACCCAGTACTTC.

This rearrangement joins TRBV25-1 to TRBJ2-1; a weak D match, TRBD2 (5 bases). V dropped 1 base and J dropped 5 bases, with 12 bases sitting between them. CDR3 length: 15 residues. Germline CDR1 and CDR2: MGHDK and SYGVNS. In nucleotides, the CDR3 is TGTGCCAGCAGTGAATGGAGGACTCGGAACAATGAGCAGTTCTTC. Its translation is CASSEWRTRNNEQFF.

In DNA, the CDR3 is TGTGCCAGCAGCTTAGGAATTAGCGGGACGGGGGAGCAGTACTTC. Its protein is CASSLGISGTGEQYF. The V call is TRBV7-2, the J call TRBJ2-7; 8 bases are shared with TRBD2. The CDR3 runs 15 residues. Looked up from germline, CDR1 is SGHTA and CDR2 is FQGNSA. V lost 1 base, J lost 7 bases, and 9 bases stayed unmatched.

The chain employs TRBV27 and TRBJ2-5; weak D call: TRBD1 (5 bases). The CDR3 runs 14 residues. CDR1 is MNHEY and CDR2 is SMNVEV in the germline V gene (reference sequence). Trimming took off 8 bases at V and 5 bases at J, with 18 bases between the two ends. The DNA for the CDR3 is TGTGCCAGCCAGACAAGGGGTAACATGGAGACCCAGTACTTC. Translation: CASQTRGNMETQYF.

The chain has TRBV30 and TRBJ2-3; no clear D gene. The V gene lost 3 bases and the J gene lost 0 bases, with 10 bases spanning the gap. Germline CDR1 reads GTSNPN; CDR2 reads SVGIG (reference sequence). The CDR3 is made up of 14 amino acids. The CDR3 spells CAWRHGSSTDTQYF. CDR3 DNA: TGTGCCTGGAGACATGGCTCTAGCACAGATACGCAGTATTTT.

The chain links TRBV14 to TRBJ2-3; 7 nucleotides match TRBD2. Germline values: CDR1 SGHDN, CDR2 FVKESK. With 4 bases clipped from V and 4 bases from J, the junction kept 11 bases outside the gene matches. This CDR3 has 16 residues. The CDR3 coding sequence is TGTGCCAGCAGCCCTCTAGGTCTAGCGGCCGCAGATACGCAGTATTTT. Its protein is CASSPLGLAAADTQYF.

The chain joins TRBV6-1 to TRBJ1-5, with TRBD1 matching 12 bases. With V trimmed by 4 bases and J by 6 bases, 10 bases remained unmatched. The germline CDR1 and CDR2 sequences are MNHNS and SASEGT. This CDR3 is 17 amino acids long. This chain's CDR3 is CASSGGQGAVLRQPQHF. For the CDR3, the DNA is TGTGCCAGCAGTGGGGGACAGGGGGCAGTTCTACGTCAGCCCCAGCATTTT.

This clone came up once. This chain uses TRBV4-3 with TRBJ1-1; D remains unclear. V lost 0 bases and J 4 bases, leaving 15 bases between the germline ends. From germline, CDR1 is LGHNA and CDR2 YSLEER. The CDR3 totals 16 residues. CDR3 DNA sequence: TGCGCCAGCAGCCAAGATCTACGGGTTGGGAGCACTGAAGCTTTCTTT. Its translation is CASSQDLRVGSTEAFF.

This clone has a handful of counts. The chain is built from TRBV6-1 and TRBJ1-6, with TRBD1 matching over 7 bases. The CDR3 is made up of 15 amino acids. The germline gives CDR1 MNHNS, CDR2 SASEGT. The V segment lost 2 bases and the J segment 9 bases; nucleotides outside the gene matches: 7. CDR3 bases: TGTGCCAGCAGTGAATTCAAGACAGGGACTTCACCCCTCCACTTT. As protein: CASSEFKTGTSPLHF.

The chain employs TRBV27 and TRBJ2-7, with D unresolved. The CDR3 has 13 residues. Per the germline V gene, CDR1 is MNHEY and CDR2 is SMNVEV (reference sequence). Trimming took 3 bases from V and 0 from J, leaving 6 bases between them. CDR3: CASSFGGSYEQYF. CDR3 DNA sequence: TGTGCCAGCAGTTTCGGCGGCTCCTACGAGCAGTACTTC.

A few counts support this clone. The CDR3 spells CAWSVPVTGGRETQYF. As DNA, the CDR3 is TGTGCCTGGAGTGTACCAGTTACAGGGGGCCGGGAGACCCAGTACTTC. The V call is TRBV30, the J call TRBJ2-5; 9 bases match TRBD1. The germline gives CDR1 GTSNPN, CDR2 SVGIG (reference sequence). After removal of 0 bases from V and 5 bases from J, the junction contained 10 bases not matched to a gene. This CDR3 is 16 amino acids long.

This chain connects TRBV4-2 to TRBJ2-3; TRBD1 might be the D (6 bases). Trimming left V 2 bases short and J 1 base short, with 19 bases between. The germline CDR1 and CDR2 sequences are LGHNA and YNFKEQ. The CDR3 covers 18 residues. CDR3 DNA: TGTGCCAGCAGCCAACAAGTTAACAGGGTTGGGCGCACAGATACGCAGTATTTT. As protein: CASSQQVNRVGRTDTQYF.

The chain couples TRBV4-1 to TRBJ1-4; 9 nucleotides agree with TRBD1. V trimming: 1 base; J trimming: 7 bases; junction bases outside the gene matches: 7. CDR3 length: 16 residues. The V gene's germline CDR1 is MGHRA and CDR2 YSYEKL. The CDR3 is CASSQGRGQGGEKLFF. In nucleotides, the CDR3 is TGCGCCAGCAGCCAAGGACGGGGACAGGGAGGTGAAAAACTGTTTTTT.

The chain has TRBV4-2 and TRBJ2-3, with 8 bases that match TRBD2. CDR1 is LGHNA, CDR2 YNFKEQ, per germline. This CDR3 region has 17 residues. J gave up 4 bases and V 0 bases, and 9 bases lay outside the gene matches. DNA of the CDR3: TGTGCCAGCAGCCAAGATTGGGGGACTAGGGACGCAGATACGCAGTATTTT. Amino acids: CASSQDWGTRDADTQYF.

This chain connects TRBV12-5 to TRBJ2-7; 10 nucleotides align to TRBD1. From germline, CDR1 is LGHNT and CDR2 FRNRAP. Trimming took 6 bases from V and 2 from J; bases not matched to a gene: 7. This CDR3 is built from 15 residues. Here the CDR3 reads CASGHGTGAPYEQYF. DNA of the CDR3: TGTGCTAGTGGCCACGGGACAGGGGCACCCTACGAGCAGTACTTC.

The gene calls are TRBV5-1 and TRBJ2-3, with D perhaps matching TRBD1 (5 bases). Per germline, CDR1 SGHRS and CDR2 YFSETQ. The germline V and J ends were trimmed by 2 bases and 2 bases, with 9 bases remaining between them. This CDR3 region has 14 residues. The DNA for the CDR3 is TGCGCCAGCAGCTTTTCAGGGATCACAGATACGCAGTATTTT. It translates to CASSFSGITDTQYF.

V usage is TRBV4-2 and J usage is TRBJ2-6; the D gene is possibly TRBD2 (5 bases). The germline V gene encodes CDR1 LGHNA and CDR2 YNFKEQ. Trimming removed 1 base from V and 3 bases from J, with 16 bases in between. The CDR3 contains 18 residues. The CDR3 sequence: CASSQGLPPRDGANVLTF. CDR3 coding DNA: TGTGCCAGCAGCCAAGGGCTCCCTCCGAGGGATGGGGCCAACGTCCTGACTTTC.

CDR3 protein: CASSLNSGLNTEAFF. The CDR3 DNA sequence: TGCGCCAGCAGCCTGAACTCGGGGTTGAACACTGAAGCTTTCTTT. This chain joins TRBV4-1 and TRBJ1-1, with D unresolved. The CDR3 contains 15 residues. Deletions cut 4 bases from V and 0 bases from J, with 12 bases between. CDR1 MGHRA and CDR2 YSYEKL come from the germline V gene.

V usage is TRBV4-1 and J usage is TRBJ1-2; D not resolved. Germline CDR1 and CDR2: MGHRA and YSYEKL. CDR3 size: 13 residues. V was pared by 4 bases and J by 3 bases, with 9 bases between. The CDR3, as DNA: TGCGCCAGCAGCCTAAGCGCCCACTATGGCTACACCTTC. This encodes CASSLSAHYGYTF.

The V and J genes are TRBV7-2 and TRBJ2-3; the match to TRBD2 covers 9 bases. Germline V gene lookup returns CDR1 SGHTA and CDR2 FQGNSA. Losses at the gene ends were 3 bases for V and 3 bases for J; bases not matched to a gene: 7. The CDR3 totals 16 residues. This CDR3 is CASSFLAGGRTDTQYF. In DNA, the CDR3 is TGTGCCAGCAGCTTCTTGGCGGGAGGGCGTACAGATACGCAGTATTTT.

The V call is TRBV5-1, the J call TRBJ1-2; D is possibly TRBD1 (6 bases). This CDR3 is 15 amino acids long. V gave up 4 bases and J gave up 2 bases, with 15 bases separating them. Germline V gene lookup returns CDR1 SGHRS and CDR2 YFSETQ. The CDR3 DNA follows: TGCGCCAGCAGCGTTACCGGGACACTCAACTATGGCTACACCTTC. It codes for CASSVTGTLNYGYTF.

V usage is TRBV10-3 and J usage is TRBJ2-5; weak D call: TRBD1 (6 bases). CDR1 is ENHRY and CDR2 is SYGVKD in the germline V gene. V lost 2 bases and J 1 base, leaving 8 bases between the germline ends. CDR3 length equals 14 residues. DNA of the CDR3: TGTGCCATCAGTGAGATCAGGGGCCAAGAGACCCAGTACTTC. Amino acid sequence: CAISEIRGQETQYF.

This chain connects TRBV11-2 to TRBJ1-5, with a possible D match to TRBD1 (5 bases). The ends were cut back, 6 bases at V and 4 bases at J, with 10 bases in the middle. The germline CDR1 and CDR2 sequences are SGHAT and FQNNGV. The CDR3 totals 13 residues. Here the CDR3 reads CASSLTGNQPQHF. The CDR3 region has the DNA TGTGCCAGCAGTCTAACAGGTAATCAGCCCCAGCATTTT.

This sequence joins TRBV7-2 and TRBJ2-7, with 9 bases that match TRBD2. Germline values: CDR1 SGHTA, CDR2 FQGNSA. The V gene end was trimmed by 1 base and the J gene end by 3 bases; junction bases not matched to a gene: 1. The CDR3 consists of 14 residues. In nucleotides, the CDR3 is TGTGCCAGCAGCTTAGTAGCGGGAGACTACGAGCAGTACTTC. Translating gives CASSLVAGDYEQYF.